This T cell receptor (beta chain) was captured in a study of blood T cell repertoires in COVID-19 (dated by TCRdb to 2018 to 2021). Regarding the research as a whole: The collaborator samples originated in the United States, Italy and Spain and spanned the acute and convalescent phases of COVID-19. The prospective study material was composed of cDNA or gDNA derived from T cells, B-cell-depleted T cells, or PBMCs. Subjects who had been exposed to COVID-19, were actively infected with it, or had recovered from it provided the deeply sampled blood TCRbeta repertoires that made up the dataset. The repertoires were made available in a free public database intended to serve as a resource for research on the immune response to SARS-CoV-2. The samples were drawn from two sources: the first 160 participants of the ongoing ImmuneRACE study, and 1,000 to 1,500 subjects contributed by 6 global collaborators. A de-identified subject ID, COVID-19 status, age in years and sex were almost always included in the sample metadata. Where available, HLA class I and class II types were obtained from metadata supplied by the sample provider rather than from assay-based typing. Results the study describes overall, beyond this receptor: The quantity of clinical and demographic metadata differed by source and by participant and was supplied without curation.

The collaborating institutions used their own protocols to collect whole blood in K2EDTA tubes. Collaborator samples were shipped for TCRbeta analysis as frozen whole blood, isolated PBMCs, or DNA extracted from either sample type. CDR1 and CDR2 are drawn from the germline V gene (reference sequence): LNHDA, SQIVND. Compared with germline, V lacks 1 base and J lacks 0 bases; bases without a gene match: 6. Reading from cysteine to phenylalanine, the CDR3 counts 17 amino acids. Solely the CDR3 DNA is kept, with 51 bases framed from the first base. TCRbeta CDR3 regions were amplified from genomic DNA using the immunoSEQ Assay, a bias-controlled multiplex PCR. On the authors' methods: Within the assay, amplification of reference gene primers was used to estimate how many nucleated cells each sample contained. To quantify the absolute abundance of each unique TCRbeta CDR3 rearrangement, sequence reads were collapsed and filtered. For each sample, productive Simpson clonality was calculated as the square root of Simpson's diversity index over productive rearrangements. The table comes from immuneACCESS by way of TCRdb, which keeps in-frame sequences with V and J called. Part of the clones is missing from these tables; in studies checked, under half for an unresolved V gene and the rest for unknown reasons. D and trimming were read from the DNA, whereas the V and J calls and clone size are those reported in that table. Present in this sample are around 45,000 clones, roughly 80% of which were seen just once. The biggest ten clones account for 23% of the sample.

For this clone: Its antigen remains unidentified. There are no base qualities to consult, and no much larger clone falls within one base.

The V gene is TRBV19 and the J gene is TRBJ1-5, with 7 central nucleotides matching TRBD1. Sequences were obtained from peripheral blood. The clonotype originates from a woman aged 60 to 75 with acute or convalescent COVID-19. The CDR3 region: CASSIGGQPYSNQPQHF. The nucleotides are TGTGCCAGTAGTATAGGGGGACAGCCTTATAGCAATCAGCCCCAGCATTTT.